Listed here are 10 T cell receptor beta chains from one sample, sequenced in a study of beta chain features in type 1 diabetes. Reverse transcription of all isolated RNA meant that expressed TCRB transcripts were sequenced. TCRdb's table, derived via immunoSEQ multiplex PCR, lists solely in-frame clones and lacks some. This table holds 970,000 or so clones, about a sixth found once. Sequencing was done on a sample of naive CD4+ T cells from blood. The receptors originated from a woman younger than 35 in good health.

CDR3 nucleotide sequence: TGTGCCAGCAGCCAAACAAACGGGAGGGCCGCCGGGGAGCTGTTTTTT. Translating gives CASSQTNGRAAGELFF. The chain links TRBV4-2 to TRBJ2-2, with 8 positions matching TRBD2. The V segment lost 2 bases and the J segment 6 bases; nucleotides outside the gene matches: 8. Germline V CDR1 and CDR2: LGHNA, YNFKEQ. CDR3 size: 16 residues.

In its sample, this clone was seen a few times. The rearrangement uses TRBV20-1 and TRBJ1-2; possibly TRBD1 for D (5 bases). CDR3 length equals 10 residues. Germline V lookup: CDR1 DFQATT, CDR2 SNEGSKA (reference sequence). V shed 5 bases and J shed 6 bases, with 7 bases lying between them. The CDR3 DNA reads as TGCAGTGCTGGGGGGGATGGCTACACCTTC. This encodes CSAGGDGYTF.

The V call is TRBV19, the J call TRBJ1-2, with D hard to call. Trimming cost V 9 bases and J 7 bases, with 21 bases left between them. The CDR3 consists of 14 residues. Germline assignment: CDR1 LNHDA and CDR2 SQIVND (reference sequence). The CDR3 bases are TGTGCCAGCACTCCTCAGGCTTCGATTGGTGGCTACACCTTC. Its protein is CASTPQASIGGYTF. Filled out from reference TRBV19 and TRBJ1-2, the complete variable domain reads DGGITQSPKYLFRKEGQNVTLSCEQNLNHDAMYWYRQDPGQGLRLIYYSQIVNDFQKGDIAEGYSVSREKKESFPLTVTSAQKNPTAFYLCASTPQASIGGYTFGSGTRLTVV.

J is TRBJ2-5 and V is TRBV9; 9 nucleotides agree with TRBD2. From germline, CDR1 is SGDLS and CDR2 YYNGEE. This CDR3 region has 16 residues. The ends lost 0 bases at V and 6 bases at J; junction bases unmatched: 9. CDR3 coding DNA: TGTGCCAGCAGCGTAGCTGCCGCGGGAGGGCTGAAGACCCAGTACTTC. This gives the protein CASSVAAAGGLKTQYF. The variable domain in full, completed from reference TRBV9 and TRBJ2-5, reads DSGVTQTPKHLITATGQRVTLRCSPRSGDLSVYWYQQSLDQGLQFLIQYYNGEERAKGNILERFSAQQFPDLHSELNLSSLELGDSALYFCASSVAAAGGLKTQYFGPGTRLLVL.

The chain uses TRBV13 and TRBJ2-5; D may be TRBD2 (6 bases). The CDR3 length is 14 residues. The V and J ends lost 8 bases and 5 bases respectively, with 18 bases between them. CDR1 PRHDT and CDR2 FYEKMQ come from the germline V gene (reference sequence). CDR3 region: CASSRRGGRETQYF. Written as DNA, the CDR3 is TGTGCCAGCTCCCGGAGGGGCGGCAGGGAGACCCAGTACTTC.

This clone has just a few counts. The chain joins TRBV10-3 to TRBJ1-2; D remains ambiguous. Per germline, CDR1 ENHRY and CDR2 SYGVKD. Trimming took off 0 bases at V and 3 bases at J, with 2 bases between the two ends. CDR3 length: 12 amino acids. CDR3 in DNA: TGTGCCATCAGTGAGTCCGACTATGGCTACACCTTC. It yields the protein CAISESDYGYTF.

This clone has just a few counts. The chain is built from TRBV18 and TRBJ2-1; the match to TRBD1 covers 9 bases. This CDR3 contains 15 residues. CDR1 and CDR2 from the germline V gene are KGHSH and LQKENI. V lost 2 bases, J lost 7 bases, and 6 bases stayed unmatched. The chain's CDR3 is CASSPTGTGSNEQFF. The CDR3 bases are TGTGCCAGCTCACCAACCGGGACAGGGAGTAATGAGCAGTTCTTC.

This clone was picked up a small number of times. The V and J genes are TRBV7-9 and TRBJ1-1; tentatively, D is TRBD1 (6 bases). Trimming cost V 2 bases and J 7 bases, with 26 bases left between them. This CDR3 is built from 18 residues. Germline CDR1 SEHNR, CDR2 FQNEAQ (reference sequence). The CDR3 sequence is CASSLFRTSAGAADEAFF. The CDR3 coding sequence is TGTGCCAGCAGCTTATTTCGGACAAGCGCAGGGGCTGCCGATGAAGCTTTCTTT.

This sequence joins TRBV7-3 and TRBJ2-3; D unclear. The germline gives CDR1 SGHTA, CDR2 FQGTGA. This CDR3 spans 12 amino acids. V lost 4 bases and J lost 8, with 10 bases in between. The CDR3 DNA reads TGTGCCAGCAGCTCACGACTGGGTACGCAGTATTTT. This translates into CASSSRLGTQYF.

The rearrangement links TRBV7-9 to TRBJ2-1; D ambiguous. With 1 base removed from V and 5 bases from J, the gap between germline ends came to 15 bases. This CDR3 comprises 16 residues. Germline loops: CDR1 SEHNR, CDR2 FQNEAQ (reference sequence). The CDR3 sequence: CASSLGSPNWDNEQFF. The CDR3 coding sequence is TGTGCCAGCAGCTTAGGAAGCCCCAACTGGGACAATGAGCAGTTCTTC.